This T cell receptor (beta chain) was found in a study of molecular identifiers for immune sequencing clone quantification. The use of previously described methods and listed TCR primers produced the bulk TCR libraries. Each CDR3 protein is one row after TCRdb ran MiXCR on the PCR reads. The sample lists about 640,000 distinct CDR3 sequences; about 20% were seen once. There are 16 residues in the CDR3. From germline, CDR1 is LGHNA and CDR2 YSLEER. The V end was cut by 3 bases, the J end by 1 base, with 12 bases between. Naive CD8 libraries used roughly 18,000 to 1,000,000 sorted cells and 10%, 30% or 50% RNA. Whole-study findings and limits: One cell's worth of spiked Jurkat TCR RNA was reportedly detectable among 1 million or so naive cells.

Comment on this clonotype: Its target is not known.

Sequencing was performed on naive CD8+ T cells from blood, with Jurkat cell RNA spiked in. The subset is: FACS-sorted CD8+CD4-CCR7+CD45RA+ naive T cells. The receptor comes from a human donor in good health. Some libraries in this study had Jurkat cell RNA spiked in. The chain uses TRBV4-3 and TRBJ2-2, with D perhaps matching TRBD2 (5 bases). The CDR3 nucleotides read TGCGCCAGCAGCCACGGACTGGCCCTGAACACCGGGGAGCTGTTTTTT. Its protein is CASSHGLALNTGELFF.